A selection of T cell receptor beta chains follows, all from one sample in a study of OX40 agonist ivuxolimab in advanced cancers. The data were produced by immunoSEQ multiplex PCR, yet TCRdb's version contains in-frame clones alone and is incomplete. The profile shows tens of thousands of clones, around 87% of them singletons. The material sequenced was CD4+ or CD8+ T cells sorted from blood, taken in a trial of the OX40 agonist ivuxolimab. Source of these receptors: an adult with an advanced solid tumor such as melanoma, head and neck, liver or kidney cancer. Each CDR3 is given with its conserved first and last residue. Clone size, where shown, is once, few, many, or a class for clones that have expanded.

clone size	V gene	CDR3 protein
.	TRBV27	CASGSGQSSGANVLTF
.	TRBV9	CASSLDRGERNTIYF
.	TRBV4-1	CASSQPGTGGSYEQYF
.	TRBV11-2	CASSLDRGQYPFF
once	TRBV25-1	CATRGTEIHPNSSPLHF
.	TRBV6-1	CASRGQGPHYGYTF
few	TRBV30	CAWRPGTGSNYGYTF
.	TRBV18	CASSPLNGNTEAFF
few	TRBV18	CASSPGAGYEQYF
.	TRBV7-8	CASSSRLAGGGNEQFF
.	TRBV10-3	CAISRDGYNEQFF
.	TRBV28	CASSSSTSGGWDTQYF
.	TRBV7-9	CASRPKDRIGTEAFF
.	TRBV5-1	CASSLQLQETQYF
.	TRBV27	CASSSRGNYGYTF
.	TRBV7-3	CASPRAQGPTQETQYF
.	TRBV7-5	CVRSLTSSGGISHQETQYF
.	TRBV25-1	CASSESGGPTDTQYF
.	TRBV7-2	CASSLAQGGGNQPQHF
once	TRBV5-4	CASSLLQGPNEKLFF
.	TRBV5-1	CASSRTGGFMNTEAFF
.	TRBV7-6	CASSLVGTGGGYEQYF